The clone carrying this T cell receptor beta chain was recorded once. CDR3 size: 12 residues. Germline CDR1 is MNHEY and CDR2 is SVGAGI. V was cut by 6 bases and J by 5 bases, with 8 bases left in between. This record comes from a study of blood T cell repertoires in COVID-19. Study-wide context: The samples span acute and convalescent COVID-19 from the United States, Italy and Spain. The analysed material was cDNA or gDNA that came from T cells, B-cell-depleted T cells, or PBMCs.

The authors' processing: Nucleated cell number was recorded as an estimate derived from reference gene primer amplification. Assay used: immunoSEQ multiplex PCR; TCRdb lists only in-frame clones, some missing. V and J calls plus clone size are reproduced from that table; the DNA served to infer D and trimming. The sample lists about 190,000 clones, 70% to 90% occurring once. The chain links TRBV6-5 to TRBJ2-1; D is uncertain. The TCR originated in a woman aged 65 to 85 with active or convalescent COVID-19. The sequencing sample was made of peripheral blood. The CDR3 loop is CASRRRNNEQFF. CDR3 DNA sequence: TGTGCCAGCAGGAGGAGAAACAATGAGCAGTTCTTC.